A selection of T cell receptor beta chains follows, all from one sample in a study of blood T cells in healthy people across ages. TCRdb itself ran the 5' RACE reads through MiXCR, one entry per CDR3 protein. The table lists about 1.7 million distinct CDR3 sequences, about 30% of them singletons. Sequenced sample: blood. All receptors come from a woman aged 30 to 39 in good health. The CDR3 runs from the conserved cysteine through the conserved F or W. The order of the fields is J gene, D gene, V gene, clone size, CDR3 protein, CDR3 DNA. D genes are given only for firm matches. Where a row states a size, it is once, few, many or the class of an expanded clone; other rows omit it.

j_gene: TRBJ2-2
d_gene: TRBD2
v_gene: TRBV7-2
abundance: NA
CDR3aa: CASSSGLAGATNTGELFF
CDR3nt: TGTGCCAGCAGCTCGGGACTAGCGGGGGCTACGAACACCGGGGAGCTGTTTTTT

j_gene: TRBJ2-7
d_gene: NA
v_gene: TRBV6-6
abundance: many
CDR3aa: CASSYSGSASTYEQYF
CDR3nt: TGTGCCAGCAGTTACTCGGGGTCGGCGTCTACCTACGAGCAGTACTTC

j_gene: TRBJ1-2
d_gene: NA
v_gene: TRBV7-2
abundance: NA
CDR3aa: CASSLVNPGNYGYTF
CDR3nt: TGTGCCAGCAGCTTAGTTAACCCAGGGAACTATGGCTACACCTTC

j_gene: TRBJ2-1
d_gene: NA
v_gene: TRBV7-6
abundance: NA
CDR3aa: CASSSSGRGSYNEQFF
CDR3nt: TGTGCCAGCAGCTCAAGTGGCCGAGGCTCCTACAATGAGCAGTTCTTC

j_gene: TRBJ2-7
d_gene: TRBD2
v_gene: TRBV6-2/TRBV6-3
abundance: NA
CDR3aa: CASRPGLAGRWVEQYF
CDR3nt: TGTGCCAGCAGACCGGGACTAGCGGGCAGGTGGGTCGAGCAGTACTTC

j_gene: TRBJ2-3
d_gene: TRBD2
v_gene: TRBV5-1
abundance: many
CDR3aa: CASSPGLAGGRGTDTQYF
CDR3nt: TGCGCCAGCAGCCCGGGACTAGCGGGAGGAAGAGGCACAGATACGCAGTATTTT

j_gene: TRBJ2-1
d_gene: NA
v_gene: TRBV9
abundance: few
CDR3aa: CASSPTRDKKRWSSNNEQFF
CDR3nt: TGTGCCAGCAGCCCCACCCGAGATAAAAAGCGATGGAGCTCCAACAATGAGCAGTTCTTC

j_gene: TRBJ2-1
d_gene: NA
v_gene: TRBV10-3
abundance: NA
CDR3aa: CAITRGAESSYNEQFF
CDR3nt: TGTGCCATCACCAGAGGGGCGGAAAGCTCCTACAATGAGCAGTTCTTC

j_gene: TRBJ2-7
d_gene: TRBD2
v_gene: TRBV29-1
abundance: NA
CDR3aa: CSVEAGGRKVEQYF
CDR3nt: TGCAGCGTTGAAGCGGGGGGGCGTAAGGTCGAGCAGTACTTC

j_gene: TRBJ2-7
d_gene: NA
v_gene: TRBV7-9
abundance: few
CDR3aa: CASSRYSSQSSYEQYF
CDR3nt: TGTGCCAGCAGTAGGTATTCCTCCCAGAGCTCCTACGAGCAGTACTTC

j_gene: TRBJ1-1
d_gene: NA
v_gene: TRBV3-1
abundance: few
CDR3aa: CASSQDTGTEAFF
CDR3nt: TGTGCCAGCAGCCAAGATACTGGCACTGAAGCTTTCTTT

j_gene: TRBJ1-2
d_gene: TRBD1
v_gene: TRBV5-1
abundance: NA
CDR3aa: CASQQGLENYGYTF
CDR3nt: TGCGCCAGTCAACAGGGGCTGGAGAACTATGGCTACACCTTC

j_gene: TRBJ2-2
d_gene: NA
v_gene: TRBV30
abundance: NA
CDR3aa: CAWTTGSSTGELFF
CDR3nt: TGTGCCTGGACTACGGGCTCGAGCACCGGGGAGCTGTTTTTT

j_gene: TRBJ2-5
d_gene: NA
v_gene: TRBV10-2
abundance: many
CDR3aa: CASSESGIQETQYF
CDR3nt: TGCGCCAGCAGTGAGTCAGGGATCCAAGAGACCCAGTACTTC

j_gene: TRBJ2-7
d_gene: NA
v_gene: TRBV13
abundance: NA
CDR3aa: CASSSAGVGAYEQYF
CDR3nt: TGTGCCAGCAGCTCCGCAGGGGTGGGAGCCTACGAGCAGTACTTC